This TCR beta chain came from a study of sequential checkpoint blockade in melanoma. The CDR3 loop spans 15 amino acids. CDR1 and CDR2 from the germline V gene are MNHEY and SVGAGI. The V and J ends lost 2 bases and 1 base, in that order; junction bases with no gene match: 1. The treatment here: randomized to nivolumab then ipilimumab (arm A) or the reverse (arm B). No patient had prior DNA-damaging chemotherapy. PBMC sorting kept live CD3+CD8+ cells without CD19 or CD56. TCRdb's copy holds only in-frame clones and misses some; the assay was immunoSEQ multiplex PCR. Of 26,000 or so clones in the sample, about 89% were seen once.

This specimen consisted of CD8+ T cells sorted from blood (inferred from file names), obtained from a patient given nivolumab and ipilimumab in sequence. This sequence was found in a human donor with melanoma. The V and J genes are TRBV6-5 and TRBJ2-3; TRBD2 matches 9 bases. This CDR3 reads CASSYVAGGTDTQYF. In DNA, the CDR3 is TGTGCCAGCAGTTACGTAGCGGGAGGCACAGATACGCAGTATTTT.